Each of the 30 T cell receptor beta chains below was sequenced from the same sample in a study of blood T cell repertoires in COVID-19. Repertoires were generated with immunoSEQ multiplex PCR, while TCRdb's copy carries only in-frame clones and drops some. The sample includes around 260,000 clones, 80% to 85% seen only once; the top ten take around 4%. Sequenced: peripheral blood. The source of these receptors is a man aged 55 to 70 with acute or convalescent COVID-19.

The chain links TRBV10-3 to TRBJ1-2, with D possibly being TRBD1 (6 bases). Germline V lookup: CDR1 ENHRY, CDR2 SYGVKD. With 2 bases removed from V and 6 bases from J, the gap between germline ends came to 16 bases. This CDR3 comprises 15 residues. CDR3 sequence (DNA): TGTGCCATCAGTGAGCCGGGACACTCATCGGATGGCTACACCTTC. The encoded protein is CAISEPGHSSDGYTF.

The rearrangement uses TRBV25-1 and TRBJ2-1; D remains ambiguous. The CDR3 consists of 15 residues. V lost 5 bases, J lost 3 bases, and 14 bases lay in between. Per germline, CDR1 MGHDK and CDR2 SYGVNS. The CDR3 protein is CASSSSSAYYNEQFF. In DNA, the CDR3 is TGTGCCAGCAGTTCATCCTCCGCGTACTACAATGAGCAGTTCTTC. The full variable domain, rest sourced from reference TRBV25-1 and TRBJ2-1, is EADIYQTPRYLVIGTGKKITLECSQTMGHDKMYWYQQDPGMELHLIHYSYGVNSTEKGDLSSESTVSRIRTEHFPLTLESARPSHTSQYLCASSSSSAYYNEQFFGPGTRLTVL.

The J gene is TRBJ2-7, the V gene TRBV6-5; 9 nucleotides agree with TRBD2. The CDR3 has 15 residues. The V gene end was trimmed by 2 bases and the J gene end by 3 bases; junction bases not matched to a gene: 5. Looked up from germline, CDR1 is MNHEY and CDR2 is SVGAGI. CDR3 sequence: CASSYRREGHYEQYF. As DNA, the CDR3 is TGTGCCAGCAGTTACAGGCGGGAGGGCCACTACGAGCAGTACTTC.

CDR3 region: CASSYSASGRVYEQYF. The CDR3 DNA sequence: TGTGCCAGCAGTTACTCGGCTAGCGGGAGGGTATACGAGCAGTACTTC. The V gene is TRBV6-6, the J gene TRBJ2-7; 12 bases are a match to TRBD2. CDR1 and CDR2 from the germline V gene are MNHNY and SVGAGI (reference sequence). This CDR3 is built from 16 residues. V shed 0 bases, J shed 4 bases, and the junction held 4 bases outside the gene matches.

This chain's CDR3 is CASSSGSSGTDTQYF. The CDR3 DNA reads as TGTGCCAGCAGTTCCGGTTCTAGCGGCACAGATACGCAGTATTTT. V gene TRBV2 combines with J gene TRBJ2-3; possibly TRBD2 for D (6 bases). Germline V gene sequence: CDR1 SNHLY, CDR2 FYNNEI. V was trimmed by 5 bases and J by 1 base, leaving 13 bases between them. CDR3 length: 15 amino acids.

V is TRBV24-1 and J is TRBJ2-1, with 9 bases fitting TRBD1. After removal of 4 bases from V and 7 bases from J, the junction contained 4 bases not matched to a gene. The germline V gene has CDR1 KGHDR and CDR2 SFDVKD. CDR3 length: 14 amino acids. CDR3 DNA: TGTGCCACCAGTGACCCCGGGACAGGGAATGAGCAGTTCTTC. Its translation is CATSDPGTGNEQFF.

This clone has only one observation. V is TRBV5-4 and J is TRBJ2-5, with 8 bases lining up with TRBD2. Per the germline V gene, CDR1 is SGHNT and CDR2 is YYREEE (reference sequence). The CDR3 contains 15 residues. After removal of 0 bases from V and 3 bases from J, the junction contained 4 bases not matched to a gene. CDR3 DNA: TGTGCCAGCAGCTTGGTAGCGGGGCTAAAAGAGACCCAGTACTTC. Translation gives CASSLVAGLKETQYF.

The chain combines TRBV28 with TRBJ1-4, with TRBD1 matching over 8 bases. CDR3 length equals 14 residues. Germline V gene data show CDR1 as MDHEN and CDR2 as SYDVKM. V gave up 3 bases and J gave up 8 bases; unmatched junction bases: 5. CDR3 DNA sequence: TGTGCCAGCAGTTTGAGACAGGGGTCCGAAAAACTGTTTTTT. This translates into CASSLRQGSEKLFF. The whole variable domain, filled in from reference TRBV28 and TRBJ1-4, reads DVKVTQSSRYLVKRTGEKVFLECVQDMDHENMFWYRQDPGLGLRLIYFSYDVKMKEKGDIPEGYSVSREKKERFSLILESASTNQTSMYLCASSLRQGSEKLFFGSGTQLSVL.

The chain links TRBV6-6 to TRBJ2-5; 8 bases align to TRBD2. V lost 5 bases and J lost 5; bases outside the gene matches: 10. The CDR3 extends over 15 amino acids. Germline lookup yields CDR1 MNHNY and CDR2 SVGAGI (reference sequence). The CDR3 loop reads CASSSGTGGLETQYF. CDR3 nucleotides: TGTGCCAGCAGTAGTGGGACGGGAGGGTTGGAGACCCAGTACTTC.

This CDR3 is CASRSDAGGTEAFF. CDR3 DNA: TGTGCCAGTAGGTCAGACGCGGGCGGAACTGAAGCTTTCTTT. J is TRBJ1-1 and V is TRBV19; D is unresolved. V was trimmed by 6 bases and J by 5 bases, leaving 16 bases between them. CDR3 size: 14 residues. Germline assignment: CDR1 LNHDA and CDR2 SQIVND (reference sequence).

This clone turned up a few times. This rearrangement joins TRBV18 to TRBJ1-4, with D unresolved. Germline CDR1 KGHSH, CDR2 LQKENI. V lost 4 bases and J 5 bases, leaving 8 bases between the germline ends. The CDR3 is made up of 13 amino acids. Here the CDR3 DNA reads TGTGCCAGCTCACGCGGCGAGAATGAAAAACTGTTTTTT. Its protein product is CASSRGENEKLFF.

The V and J genes are TRBV29-1 and TRBJ1-2, with TRBD1 as a possible D gene (6 bases). The V gene lost 6 bases and the J gene lost 7 bases, with 12 bases spanning the gap. There are 11 residues in the CDR3. Germline CDR1 and CDR2: SQVTM and ANQGSEA. The CDR3 loop is CSVQLRGGYTF. CDR3 sequence (DNA): TGCAGCGTACAACTCAGGGGTGGCTACACCTTC. Complete variable domain (other parts from reference TRBV29-1 and TRBJ1-2): SAVISQKPSRDICQRGTSLTIQCQVDSQVTMMFWYRQQPGQSLTLIATANQGSEATYESGFVIDKFPISRPNLTFSTLTVSNMSPEDSSIYLCSVQLRGGYTFGSGTRLTVV.

This chain uses TRBV3-1 (or the pseudogene TRBV3-2) with TRBJ2-2, with D possibly being TRBD1 (6 bases). The V gene lost 2 bases and the J gene lost 5 bases, with 12 bases spanning the gap. The CDR3 extends over 15 amino acids. CDR1 is LGHDT and CDR2 is YNNKEL in the germline V gene (reference sequence). The CDR3 loop is CASSQRDTSTGELFF. Here the CDR3 DNA reads TGTGCCAGCAGCCAAAGGGACACTTCGACCGGGGAGCTGTTTTTT.

This clone was recorded a few times. The chain links TRBV7-9 to TRBJ2-3; TRBD2 agrees at 12 bases. CDR3 length: 17 amino acids. Germline-derived CDR1 and CDR2 are SEHNR and FQNEAQ (reference sequence). Trimming removed 5 bases from V and 2 bases from J; junction bases left unmatched: 8. The CDR3 reads CASSGRLAGELTDTQYF. The CDR3 DNA reads TGTGCCAGCAGCGGTAGACTAGCGGGAGAGCTCACAGATACGCAGTATTTT.

V is TRBV18 and J is TRBJ1-2; possibly TRBD1 for D (6 bases). This CDR3 has 14 residues. Trimming took off 2 bases at V and 0 bases at J, with 7 bases between the two ends. The germline V gene has CDR1 KGHSH and CDR2 LQKENI. Here the CDR3 DNA reads TGTGCCAGCTCACCAGGACAGTCTAACTATGGCTACACCTTC. Translating gives CASSPGQSNYGYTF.

This clone was found once. The chain combines TRBV7-6 with TRBJ2-2, with 11 positions matching TRBD1. CDR3 length: 15 residues. The V segment lost 5 bases and the J segment 7 bases; nucleotides outside the gene matches: 6. Germline loops: CDR1 SGHVS, CDR2 FNYEAQ. CDR3 loop: CASSLRTGGIGELFF. The DNA for the CDR3 is TGTGCCAGCAGCCTCAGGACAGGGGGCATCGGGGAGCTGTTTTTT.

The genes are TRBV6-4 and TRBJ1-2, with TRBD1 matching over 7 bases. The CDR3 has 15 residues. V trimming: 6 bases; J trimming: 4 bases; junction bases outside the gene matches: 11. The V gene's germline CDR1 is MRHNA and CDR2 SNTAGT. CDR3 sequence reads: CASSLDRDTGYGYTF. CDR3 DNA: TGTGCCAGCAGCCTAGACAGGGACACCGGCTATGGCTACACCTTC.

The chain uses TRBV18 and TRBJ1-5; D perhaps matches TRBD1 (6 bases). CDR1 and CDR2 from the germline V gene are KGHSH and LQKENI. Trimming removed 3 bases at V and 5 bases at J, with 14 bases between. CDR3 length equals 15 residues. The CDR3 DNA follows: TGTGCCAGCTCACCCCTCGCGGGGGGCGATCAGCCCCAGCATTTT. This codes for CASSPLAGGDQPQHF.

This chain connects TRBV6-5 to TRBJ1-2, with D possibly being TRBD1 (6 bases). The CDR3 totals 13 residues. The germline V and J ends were trimmed by 6 bases and 2 bases, with 10 bases remaining between them. Germline CDR1 is MNHEY and CDR2 is SVGAGI. CDR3 DNA sequence: TGTGCCAGCAGATGGGACACCAACTATGGCTACACCTTC. It yields the protein CASRWDTNYGYTF.

This clone was picked up a small number of times. The chain is built from TRBV5-6 and TRBJ1-2; D is ambiguous. V lost 5 bases and J 8 bases, leaving 16 bases between the germline ends. CDR3 length equals 13 residues. CDR1 is SGHDT, CDR2 YYEEEE, per germline. The CDR3 DNA reads as TGTGCCAGCAGGGAGGGTTCAATCGGGGGCTACACCTTC. It translates to CASREGSIGGYTF.

The chain carries TRBV7-2 and TRBJ2-6, with D unclear. The CDR3 contains 18 residues. With 2 bases removed from V and 4 bases from J, the gap between germline ends came to 18 bases. The germline CDR1 and CDR2 sequences are SGHTA and FQGNSA. The chain's CDR3 is CASSLRPRLVRGANVLTF. The CDR3 region has the DNA TGTGCCAGCAGCTTAAGGCCCCGGCTTGTGCGGGGGGCCAACGTCCTGACTTTC.

The chain uses TRBV3-1 (or the pseudogene TRBV3-2) and TRBJ1-6; 9 nucleotides align to TRBD1. This CDR3 spans 15 amino acids. Losses at the gene ends were 0 bases for V and 8 bases for J; bases not matched to a gene: 2. The germline V gene encodes CDR1 LGHDT and CDR2 YNNKEL (reference sequence). The chain's CDR3 is CASSQDGQGYSPLHF. CDR3 nucleotide sequence: TGTGCCAGCAGCCAAGATGGACAGGGGTATTCACCCCTCCACTTT.

This chain connects TRBV19 to TRBJ2-2; 7 nucleotides match TRBD2. Unmatched junction bases numbered 8, after V lost 5 bases and J lost 2 bases. The CDR3 loop spans 16 amino acids. Germline-derived CDR1 and CDR2 are LNHDA and SQIVND (reference sequence). CDR3 amino acids: CASSSSGLPNTGELFF. For the CDR3, the DNA is TGTGCCAGTAGTTCCTCGGGACTACCTAACACCGGGGAGCTGTTTTTT.

This chain joins TRBV2 and TRBJ2-2, with 8 bases aligning to TRBD2. V shed 6 bases, J shed 0 bases, and the junction held 6 bases outside the gene matches. The CDR3 loop spans 16 amino acids. CDR1 is SNHLY, CDR2 FYNNEI, per germline. DNA for the CDR3: TGTGCCAGCAGGTGGACGGGACTAGCGAACACCGGGGAGCTGTTTTTT. Translation: CASRWTGLANTGELFF.

This clone was observed a single time. V gene TRBV3-1 (or the pseudogene TRBV3-2) combines with J gene TRBJ1-2; possibly TRBD1 for D (5 bases). V was cut by 0 bases and J by 6 bases, with 17 bases left in between. The CDR3 has 16 residues. Germline V lookup: CDR1 LGHDT, CDR2 YNNKEL (reference sequence). CDR3 amino acids: CASSQELGWGRDGYTF. CDR3 bases: TGTGCCAGCAGCCAAGAGCTGGGATGGGGGAGGGATGGCTACACCTTC.

This clone has just a few counts. This chain connects TRBV6-1 to TRBJ2-7; D possibly corresponds to TRBD2 (6 bases). Germline values: CDR1 MNHNS, CDR2 SASEGT. Trimming removed 1 base at V and 3 bases at J, with 10 bases between. The CDR3 runs to 14 residues. DNA of the CDR3: TGTGCCAGCAGTGAAGTCCGGGGAGGCTACGAGCAGTACTTC. Its translation is CASSEVRGGYEQYF.

V is TRBV6-2 or TRBV6-3 and J is TRBJ2-3; 11 nucleotides agree with TRBD2. V lost 2 bases and J lost 5; bases outside the gene matches: 6. CDR1 and CDR2 from the germline V gene are MNHEY and SVGEGT. The CDR3 contains 16 residues. The DNA of the CDR3 is TGTGCCAGCAGTTACCGCCAAACTAGCGGGAGAGATACGCAGTATTTT. This encodes CASSYRQTSGRDTQYF.

The chain uses TRBV11-2 and TRBJ2-3; 7 bases match TRBD1. Trimming at V came to 4 bases and at J to 1 base, leaving 5 bases not matched to a gene. This CDR3 region has 15 residues. Germline V lookup: CDR1 SGHAT, CDR2 FQNNGV. CDR3: CASSYNTGGTDTQYF. The CDR3 coding sequence is TGTGCCAGCAGCTACAATACAGGGGGCACAGATACGCAGTATTTT.

The chain combines TRBV2 with TRBJ2-1, with TRBD1 identical over 8 bases. Per germline, CDR1 SNHLY and CDR2 FYNNEI. The CDR3 totals 15 residues. J was trimmed by 3 bases and V by 7 bases; bases with no gene match: 8. CDR3 in DNA: TGTGCCAGCACCTCCGGACAGGGATTCTACAATGAGCAGTTCTTC. Translation gives CASTSGQGFYNEQFF. Filled out from reference TRBV2 and TRBJ2-1, the complete variable domain reads EPEVTQTPSHQVTQMGQEVILRCVPISNHLYFYWYRQILGQKVEFLVSFYNNEISEKSEIFDDQFSVERPDGSNFTLKIRSTKLEDSAMYFCASTSGQGFYNEQFFGPGTRLTVL.

The rearrangement uses TRBV30 and TRBJ2-1; TRBD1 might be the D (6 bases). The CDR3 is made up of 15 amino acids. Trimming took off 1 base at V and 0 bases at J, with 10 bases between the two ends. Germline CDR1 GTSNPN, CDR2 SVGIG (reference sequence). CDR3 bases: TGTGCCTGGAGTGGGACAGCGAGCTCCTACAATGAGCAGTTCTTC. Amino acid sequence: CAWSGTASSYNEQFF. Complete variable domain (other parts from reference TRBV30 and TRBJ2-1): SQTIHQWPATLVQPVGSPLSLECTVEGTSNPNLYWYRQAAGRGLQLLFYSVGIGQISSEVPQNLSASRPQDRQFILSSKKLLLSDSGFYLCAWSGTASSYNEQFFGPGTRLTVL.